What follows are 9 T cell receptor beta chains derived from one specimen sequenced in a study of spatial heterogeneity in lung cancer. MiXCR, applied by TCRdb to the 5' RACE reads, yields one record per CDR3 protein. The table shows several thousand distinct CDR3 sequences, with about 4% occurring only once. Time point specified: sample taken at primary tumor resection. The input material, whole RNA from tumor, nontumor lung or frozen PBMC, was sequenced unsorted. Source: normal lung tissue next to the tumor, taken at surgery. These receptors all stem from a female donor with early-stage non-small cell lung cancer.

This clonotype turned up a few times. With the library built for alpha chains, this beta chain is off target and its frequency is not meaningful. V gene TRBV20-1 combines with J gene TRBJ2-7, with D perhaps matching TRBD2 (5 bases). The germline gives CDR1 DFQATT, CDR2 SNEGSKA (reference sequence). The CDR3 is 12 residues long. The CDR3 here is CRVGAPTYEQYF. The DNA of the CDR3 is TGCAGGGTGGGAGCGCCAACCTACGAGCAGTACTTC.

In this sample, this clonotype turned up many times. This beta chain is an off-target read within a library intended for alpha chains, so its frequency means little. V usage is TRBV12-3 or TRBV12-4 and J usage is TRBJ1-1; TRBD1 is a possible D gene (6 bases). Between the trimmed V and J ends, which lost 4 bases and 10 bases, there was a span of 16 bases. The CDR3 runs to 13 residues. CDR3 DNA sequence: TGTGCCAGCAGTTATGGGGGCCGGGGGGTAGCTTTCTTT. This gives the protein CASSYGGRGVAFF.

This clonotype was observed many times. This beta chain is a stray read from a library made for alpha chains; its abundance is not meaningful. This chain connects TRBV10-3 to TRBJ2-5; TRBD1 matches at 12 bases. Germline V gene sequence: CDR1 ENHRY, CDR2 SYGVKD. The CDR3 is 15 residues long. Trimming removed 7 bases from V and 4 bases from J; junction bases left unmatched: 7. CDR3 DNA sequence: TGTGCCATCAATCCGGGACAGGGGGCTCGAGAGACCCAGTACTTC. As protein: CAINPGQGARETQYF.

This clonotype is categorized as medium-sized (0.01 to 0.1%). This beta chain is an off-target read within a library intended for alpha chains, so its frequency means little. The rearrangement links TRBV5-1 to TRBJ2-2, with D uncertain. Deletions cut 4 bases from V and 5 bases from J, with 12 bases between. Germline CDR1 SGHRS, CDR2 YFSETQ. The CDR3 runs to 14 residues. The chain's CDR3 is CASSPDGLTGELFF. CDR3 sequence (DNA): TGCGCCAGCAGCCCCGACGGATTGACCGGGGAGCTGTTTTTT.

This clonotype was recorded many times. The library was designed around alpha chains, so this beta chain is a stray read whose abundance carries little weight. V usage is TRBV7-3 and J usage is TRBJ2-2; D is unresolved. Germline-derived CDR1 and CDR2 are SGHTA and FQGTGA. Trimming left V 3 bases short and J 7 bases short, with 9 bases between. The CDR3 has 13 residues. The CDR3 spells CASSFSSGGELFF. Here the CDR3 DNA reads TGTGCCAGCAGCTTCTCTTCCGGCGGGGAGCTGTTTTTT.

This clonotype was seen ten or more times. This beta chain turned up in a library designed for alpha chains; as an off-target read, its abundance says little. J is TRBJ1-5 and V is TRBV2, with D unresolved. The CDR3 is made up of 14 amino acids. Trimming removed 3 bases at V and 8 bases at J, with 14 bases between. The germline CDR1 and CDR2 sequences are SNHLY and FYNNEI. CDR3 in amino acids: CASSERTPAEPQHF. The CDR3 DNA reads TGTGCCAGCAGTGAGCGGACCCCGGCCGAGCCCCAGCATTTT.

Concerning this clonotype itself: The library was prepared for alpha chains; this beta chain is a stray read, so its frequency means little. This sequence joins TRBV11-2 and TRBJ2-2, with 7 bases aligning to TRBD1. Germline V gene sequence: CDR1 SGHAT, CDR2 FQNNGV. This CDR3 comprises 16 residues. With 5 bases clipped from V and 6 bases from J, the junction kept 12 bases outside the gene matches. The CDR3 DNA sequence: TGTGCCAGCAGCCCGCGAGTGACAGGGCGGGCCGGGGAGCTGTTTTTT. Protein: CASSPRVTGRAGELFF.

This clonotype has at least ten counts. This beta chain appears as a stray read in a library generated for alpha chains; its size is not informative. The V call is TRBV10-3, the J call TRBJ2-7; the match to TRBD1 covers 11 bases. CDR1 ENHRY and CDR2 SYGVKD come from the germline V gene. CDR3 length: 15 amino acids. After removal of 7 bases from V and 6 bases from J, the junction contained 11 bases not matched to a gene. CDR3 loop: CAINDPRDRGAEQYF. The CDR3 bases are TGTGCCATCAATGACCCCCGGGACAGGGGGGCCGAGCAGTACTTC.

Note on this clonotype: This beta chain is off target for a library built for alpha chains, so its abundance means little. The V call is TRBV12-3 or TRBV12-4, the J call TRBJ2-4; the D gene is possibly TRBD2 (6 bases). V lost 3 bases to trimming and J lost 0 bases, with 12 bases between them. The CDR3 loop spans 16 amino acids. The CDR3 nucleotides read TGTGCCAGCAGTTTTCGAGCGGGCCTAGCCAAAAACATTCAGTACTTC. Protein: CASSFRAGLAKNIQYF.